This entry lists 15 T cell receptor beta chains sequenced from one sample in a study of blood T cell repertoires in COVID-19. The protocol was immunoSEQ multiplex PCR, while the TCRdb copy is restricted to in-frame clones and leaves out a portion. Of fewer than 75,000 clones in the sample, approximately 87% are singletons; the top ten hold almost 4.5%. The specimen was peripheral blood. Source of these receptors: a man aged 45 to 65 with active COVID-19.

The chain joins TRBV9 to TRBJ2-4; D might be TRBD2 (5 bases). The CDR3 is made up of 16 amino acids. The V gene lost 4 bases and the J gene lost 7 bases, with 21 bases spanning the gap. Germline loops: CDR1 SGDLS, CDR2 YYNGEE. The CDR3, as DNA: TGTGCCAGCAGCTTGAGTCTCGTCGAGCCGGGGAACATTCAGTACTTC. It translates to CASSLSLVEPGNIQYF. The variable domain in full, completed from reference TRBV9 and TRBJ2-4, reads DSGVTQTPKHLITATGQRVTLRCSPRSGDLSVYWYQQSLDQGLQFLIQYYNGEERAKGNILERFSAQQFPDLHSELNLSSLELGDSALYFCASSLSLVEPGNIQYFGAGTRLSVL.

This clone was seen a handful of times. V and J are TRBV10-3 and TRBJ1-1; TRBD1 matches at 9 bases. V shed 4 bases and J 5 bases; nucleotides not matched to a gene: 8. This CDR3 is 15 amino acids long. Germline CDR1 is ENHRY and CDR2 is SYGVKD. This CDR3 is CAISANDRGGTEAFF. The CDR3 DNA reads TGTGCCATCAGTGCCAATGACAGGGGGGGAACTGAAGCTTTCTTT.

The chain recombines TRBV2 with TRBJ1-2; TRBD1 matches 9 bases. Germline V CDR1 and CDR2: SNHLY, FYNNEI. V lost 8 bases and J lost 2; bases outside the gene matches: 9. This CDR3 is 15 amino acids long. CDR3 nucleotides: TGTGCCAGCGGCGGGACAGGGTACCCAAACTATGGCTACACCTTC. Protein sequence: CASGGTGYPNYGYTF.

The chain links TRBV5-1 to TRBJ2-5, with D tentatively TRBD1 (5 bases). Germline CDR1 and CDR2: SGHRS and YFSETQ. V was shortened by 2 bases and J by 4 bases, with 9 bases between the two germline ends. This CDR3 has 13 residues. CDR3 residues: CASSFRVGETQYF. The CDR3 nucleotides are TGCGCCAGCAGCTTCAGGGTCGGAGAGACCCAGTACTTC. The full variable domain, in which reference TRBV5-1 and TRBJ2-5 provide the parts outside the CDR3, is KAGVTQTPRYLIKTRGQQVTLSCSPISGHRSVSWYQQTPGQGLQFLFEYFSETQRNKGNFPGRFSGRQFSNSRSEMNVSTLELGDSALYLCASSFRVGETQYFGPGTRLLVL.

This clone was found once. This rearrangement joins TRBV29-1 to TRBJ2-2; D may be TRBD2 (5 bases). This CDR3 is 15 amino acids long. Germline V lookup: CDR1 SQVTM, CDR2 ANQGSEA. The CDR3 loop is CNLPRRGPNTGELFF. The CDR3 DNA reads TGCAACCTGCCTCGGCGCGGGCCGAACACCGGGGAGCTGTTTTTT.

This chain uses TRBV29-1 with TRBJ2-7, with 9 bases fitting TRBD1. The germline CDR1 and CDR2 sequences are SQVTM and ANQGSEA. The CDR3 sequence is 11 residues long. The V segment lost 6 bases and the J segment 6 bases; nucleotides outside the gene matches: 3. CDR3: CSVGQGTEQYF. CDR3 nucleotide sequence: TGCAGCGTCGGACAGGGGACCGAGCAGTACTTC.

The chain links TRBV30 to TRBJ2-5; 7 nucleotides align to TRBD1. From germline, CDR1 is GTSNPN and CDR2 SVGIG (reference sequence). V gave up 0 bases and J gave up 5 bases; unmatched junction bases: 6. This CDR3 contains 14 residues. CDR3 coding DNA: TGTGCCTGGAGTGTGACAGGGAAGTTGGAGACCCAGTACTTC. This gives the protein CAWSVTGKLETQYF.

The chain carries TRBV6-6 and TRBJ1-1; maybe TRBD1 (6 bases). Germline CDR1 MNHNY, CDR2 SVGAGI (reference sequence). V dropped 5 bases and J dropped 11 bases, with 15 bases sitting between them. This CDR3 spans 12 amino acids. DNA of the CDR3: TGTGCCAGCAGTACCGCGGGTCAGGGGGCTTTCTTT. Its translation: CASSTAGQGAFF.

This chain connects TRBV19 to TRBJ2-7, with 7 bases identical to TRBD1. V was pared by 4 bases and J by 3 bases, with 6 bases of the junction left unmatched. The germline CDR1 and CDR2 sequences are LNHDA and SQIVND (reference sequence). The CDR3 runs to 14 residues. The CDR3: CASSNDRAHYEQYF. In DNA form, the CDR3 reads TGTGCCAGTAGTAACGACAGGGCACACTACGAGCAGTACTTC.

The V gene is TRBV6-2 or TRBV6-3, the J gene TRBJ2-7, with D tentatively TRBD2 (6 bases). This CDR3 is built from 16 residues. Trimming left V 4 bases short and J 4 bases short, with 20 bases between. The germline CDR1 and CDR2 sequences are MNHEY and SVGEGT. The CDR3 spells CASSSNRLESFYEQYF. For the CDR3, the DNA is TGTGCCAGCAGTTCCAACCGACTAGAGAGTTTTTACGAGCAGTACTTC.

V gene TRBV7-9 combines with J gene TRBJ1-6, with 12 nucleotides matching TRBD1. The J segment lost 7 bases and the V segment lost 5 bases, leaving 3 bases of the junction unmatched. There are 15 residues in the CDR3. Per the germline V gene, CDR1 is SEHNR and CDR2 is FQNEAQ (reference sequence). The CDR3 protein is CASSPGQGANSPLHF. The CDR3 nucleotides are TGTGCCAGCAGCCCGGGACAGGGGGCCAATTCACCCCTCCACTTT.

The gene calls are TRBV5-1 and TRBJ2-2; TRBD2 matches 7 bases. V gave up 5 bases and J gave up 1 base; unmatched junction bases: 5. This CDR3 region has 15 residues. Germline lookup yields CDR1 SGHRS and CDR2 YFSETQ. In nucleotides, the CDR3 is TGCGCCAGCAGAGGACTAGACTTGAACACCGGGGAGCTGTTTTTT. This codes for CASRGLDLNTGELFF.

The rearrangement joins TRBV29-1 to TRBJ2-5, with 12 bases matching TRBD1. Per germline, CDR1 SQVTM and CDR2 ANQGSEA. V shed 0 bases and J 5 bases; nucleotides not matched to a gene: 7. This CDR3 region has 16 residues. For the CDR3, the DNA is TGCAGCGTTGAAGATCCTGGGACAGGGGGCGAGGAGACCCAGTACTTC. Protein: CSVEDPGTGGEETQYF.

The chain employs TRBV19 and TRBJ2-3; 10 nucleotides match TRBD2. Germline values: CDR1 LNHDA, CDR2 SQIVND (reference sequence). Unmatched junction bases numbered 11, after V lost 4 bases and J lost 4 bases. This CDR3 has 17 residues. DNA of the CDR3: TGTGCCAGTAGTACCCCACCGGGACTAGCGTTCGCAGATACGCAGTATTTT. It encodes CASSTPPGLAFADTQYF.

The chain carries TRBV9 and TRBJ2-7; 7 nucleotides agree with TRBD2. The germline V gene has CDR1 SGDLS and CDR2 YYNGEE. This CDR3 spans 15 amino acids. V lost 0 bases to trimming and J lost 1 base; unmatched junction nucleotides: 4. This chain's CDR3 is CASSVAGGSSYEQYF. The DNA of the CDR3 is TGTGCCAGCAGCGTAGCCGGGGGGTCTTCCTACGAGCAGTACTTC.